The rows below give T cell receptor beta chains drawn from one sample of a study of blood T cell repertoires in COVID-19. Sequencing used immunoSEQ multiplex PCR; TCRdb keeps in-frame clones, though not all of them. The sample records roughly 16,000 clones, roughly 86% being singletons. The sample comprised peripheral blood. The receptors here all came from a human donor in a cohort sampled during active COVID-19. CDR3s include the opening cysteine and the closing phenylalanine or tryptophan.

v_gene,j_gene,CDR3aa
TRBV9,TRBJ2-3,CASSAGLATDTQYF
TRBV7-9,TRBJ1-1,CASSPQVNTEAFF
TRBV7-3,TRBJ2-1,CASSPNSIPYNEQFF
TRBV9,TRBJ2-1,CASSAAGTSGRRGYNEQFF
TRBV30,TRBJ1-6,CAWTRRTGSRSPLHF
TRBV4-2,TRBJ2-5,CASSQDLVGTALIQETQYF
TRBV30,TRBJ2-3,CACTTGPTRTDTQYF
TRBV5-1,TRBJ1-1,CASREQGVGTEAFF
TRBV7-8,TRBJ1-2,CASSTRTGVNYGYTF
TRBV7-7,TRBJ2-1,CASSRGTSGTEQFF
TRBV28,TRBJ1-1,CASTRNTEAFF
TRBV5-1,TRBJ1-2,CASSSGTAYGYTF
TRBV15,TRBJ1-2,CATSLRGGNGYTF
TRBV7-3,TRBJ2-1,CASSLTFGSGGNNEQFF
TRBV9,TRBJ1-2,CASSLRDSLSYGYTF
TRBV2,TRBJ1-4,CASNGGPGTANEKLFF
TRBV28,TRBJ2-7,CASIQGGADEQYF